The clone carrying this T cell receptor (beta chain) was recorded at least ten times. Its specificity is not known. Researchers amplified the TCR beta CDR3 regions from RNA transcripts. Initially, a first-round RT-PCR of the TCR CDR3 employed the HTBI primer set. TCRdb ran MiXCR on the multiplex PCR reads and lists one entry per CDR3 protein. The data contain 660,000 or so distinct CDR3 sequences, 45% of them singletons. This sample was taken from a study of T cells in Graves' hyperthyroidism and ophthalmopathy. Uncontrolled infections, other autoimmune diseases, pregnancy or lactation led to exclusion of patients. Diagnostic decisions used clinical symptoms, serum thyroxine and TRAb, thyroid ultrasound and orbital computed tomography. Broader study findings: Most clonotypes expanded in the thyroid (above 0.001) were also present in blood. Researchers report that a 13 V-J model separated ophthalmopathy from stable hyperthyroidism.

This receptor was taken from an adult man with Graves' disease, either hyperthyroidism or ophthalmopathy (not recorded which). The sequencing input was peripheral blood or thyroid tissue (not recorded which).

The CDR3 DNA sequence: TGTGCCAGCAGCGGACAGGGGAACCATTCACCCCTCCACTTT. It codes for CASSGQGNHSPLHF. J is TRBJ1-6 and V is TRBV9; 8 bases match TRBD1. V dropped 3 bases and J dropped 8; count of bases not matched to a gene: 4. The CDR3 extends over 14 amino acids. Germline V CDR1 and CDR2: SGDLS, YYNGEE.